The T cell receptor beta chain described here comes from a study of TIL therapy for anti-PD-1-resistant metastatic lung cancer. Study details: Median tumor PD-L1 proportion score was approximately 6.3%.

The libraries were made with immunoSEQ v3. Sequencing used immunoSEQ multiplex PCR; TCRdb keeps in-frame clones, though not all of them. The sample shows 10,000 or so clones, about 74% of them seen only once. Time point defined: pre-treatment sample, taken before nivolumab and TIL therapy. Most excised metastases sampled were pleural nodules or supraclavicular lymph nodes. The CDR3 is 14 amino acids. Deletions cut 1 base from V and 1 base from J, with 4 bases between. Germline loops: CDR1 SGHDN, CDR2 FVKESK. The TCR was taken from a person between 25 and 80 years old with non-small cell lung cancer. The chain recombines TRBV14 with TRBJ2-2; D gene ambiguous. Sample: tumor tissue, taken at baseline. CDR3 DNA: TGTGCCAGCAGCCAAGGGGAGAACACCGGGGAGCTGTTTTTT. Protein product: CASSQGENTGELFF.